This TCR beta chain emerged from a study of cytomegalovirus exposure and HLA in healthy donors. Study results and caveats: Donors were assumed by presence/absence analyses to have roughly uniform sequencing depth. The authors listed 164 TCR beta chains as cytomegalovirus-associated. An analysis done earlier found most TCR beta V segments productive about 90% or about 30% of the time.

This clone was detected only a few times. Antigen specificity is unknown. This cohort consisted of healthy bone marrow donors. V was pared by 1 base and J by 4 bases, with 8 bases between. Germline V lookup: CDR1 KGHSH, CDR2 LQKENI. The CDR3 runs 14 residues. The study ran its PCR with 60 Vbeta and 13 Jbeta primers. Assay used: immunoSEQ multiplex PCR; TCRdb lists only in-frame clones, some missing. Of fewer than 200,000 clones listed, more than 80% are singletons. Sequenced material: PBMCs. The gene calls are TRBV18 and TRBJ1-5; D is ambiguous. This clonotype was sampled from a woman under 40 in good health and CMV-seropositive. The CDR3 loop is CASSPRTDNQPQHF. Written as DNA, the CDR3 is TGTGCCAGCTCACCACGTACAGATAATCAGCCCCAGCATTTT.